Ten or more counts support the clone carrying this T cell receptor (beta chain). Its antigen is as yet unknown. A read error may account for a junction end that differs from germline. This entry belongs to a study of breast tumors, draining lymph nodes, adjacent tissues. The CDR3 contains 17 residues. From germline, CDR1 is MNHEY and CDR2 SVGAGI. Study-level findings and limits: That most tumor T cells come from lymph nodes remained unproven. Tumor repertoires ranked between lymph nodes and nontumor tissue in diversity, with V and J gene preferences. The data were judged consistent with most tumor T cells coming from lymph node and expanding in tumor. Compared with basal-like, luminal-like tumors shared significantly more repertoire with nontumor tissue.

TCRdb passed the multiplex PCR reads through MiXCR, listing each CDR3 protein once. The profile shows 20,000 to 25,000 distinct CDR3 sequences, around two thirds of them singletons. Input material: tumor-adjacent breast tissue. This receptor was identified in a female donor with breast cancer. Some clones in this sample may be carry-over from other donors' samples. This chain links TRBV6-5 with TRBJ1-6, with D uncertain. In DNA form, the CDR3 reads TGTGCCAGCAGTCACTCGAAAAGGGCCTCCTATAATTCACCCCTCCACTTT. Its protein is CASSHSKRASYNSPLHF.